The 24 T cell receptor beta chains in this list originate from one sample, sequenced in a study of T cell repertoires in cytomegalovirus infection. TCRdb re-analysed the reads in MiXCR, keeping a single row per CDR3 protein. The table shows 230,000 or so distinct CDR3 sequences, with 15% to 20% occurring only once. Sequenced input: CD8+ T cells from PBMCs. These receptors were taken from a human donor in good health (CMV status not recorded). Some clones in this sample may be carry-over from other donors' samples.

This clonotype was detected ten times or more. V is TRBV7-9 and J is TRBJ1-5; D gene unclear. Germline CDR1 is SEHNR and CDR2 is FQNEAQ (reference sequence). This CDR3 has 19 residues. Trimming shortened V by 2 bases and J by 2 bases, and 22 bases separated the two germline ends. The CDR3 spells CASSLMLYEVRSGNQPQHF. As DNA, the CDR3 is TGTGCCAGCAGCTTAATGTTGTACGAGGTAAGGTCTGGCAATCAGCCCCAGCATTTT.

This clonotype showed up just a few times. V gene TRBV4-3 combines with J gene TRBJ2-7; D is ambiguous. Trimming cost V 1 base and J 4 bases, with 14 bases left between them. The germline gives CDR1 LGHNA, CDR2 YSLEER. The CDR3 totals 15 residues. CDR3 protein: CASSQGTATGYEQYF. The CDR3 DNA reads TGCGCCAGCAGCCAAGGTACGGCCACTGGTTACGAGCAGTACTTC.

This clonotype was found a few times. The chain recombines TRBV6-1 with TRBJ1-1, with D perhaps TRBD1 (6 bases). CDR1 is MNHNS and CDR2 is SASEGT in the germline V gene. The CDR3 length is 16 residues. Deletions cut 5 bases from V and 0 bases from J, with 16 bases between. In DNA form, the CDR3 reads TGTGCCAGCAGTTCTATTTGGGACACGTTGAACACTGAAGCTTTCTTT. Protein: CASSSIWDTLNTEAFF.

This clonotype was found many times. This chain joins TRBV7-9 and TRBJ1-2; TRBD1 aligns across 7 bases. The germline CDR1 and CDR2 sequences are SEHNR and FQNEAQ (reference sequence). The CDR3 is made up of 15 amino acids. The V segment lost 5 bases and the J segment 3 bases; nucleotides outside the gene matches: 9. The CDR3 sequence is CASSLTGRLDYGYTF. The CDR3 nucleotides read TGTGCCAGCAGCCTGACAGGGAGGCTGGACTATGGCTACACCTTC. Filled out from reference TRBV7-9 and TRBJ1-2, the complete variable domain reads DTGVSQNPRHKITKRGQNVTFRCDPISEHNRLYWYRQTLGQGPEFLTYFQNEAQLEKSRLLSDRFSAERPKGSFSTLEIQRTEQGDSAMYLCASSLTGRLDYGYTFGSGTRLTVV.

A few counts support this clonotype. The V and J genes are TRBV13 and TRBJ1-1; D gene unclear. V dropped 0 bases and J dropped 7 bases, with 6 bases sitting between them. Germline loops: CDR1 PRHDT, CDR2 FYEKMQ (reference sequence). CDR3 length: 12 residues. CDR3 sequence (DNA): TGTGCCAGCAGCTTAGGGGATGGTGAAGCTTTCTTT. It translates to CASSLGDGEAFF. Combining the CDR3 with reference TRBV13 and TRBJ1-1 gives the whole variable domain AAGVIQSPRHLIKEKRETATLKCYPIPRHDTVYWYQQGPGQDPQFLISFYEKMQSDKGSIPDRFSAQQFSDYHSELNMSSLELGDSALYFCASSLGDGEAFFGQGTRLTVV.

This clonotype came up a few times. The chain is built from TRBV5-1 and TRBJ1-1, with D tentatively TRBD1 (5 bases). Germline V gene data show CDR1 as SGHRS and CDR2 as YFSETQ. CDR3 length: 18 residues. V lost 0 bases to trimming and J lost 0 bases, with 18 bases between them. CDR3 nucleotides: TGCGCCAGCAGCTTGGTTGGCAGGGCCAAAATCATGAACACTGAAGCTTTCTTT. Translation gives CASSLVGRAKIMNTEAFF.

This clonotype was seen once. The V and J genes are TRBV12-3 or TRBV12-4 and TRBJ1-3; tentatively, D is TRBD1 (6 bases). Trimming left V 6 bases short and J 3 bases short, with 12 bases between. The CDR3 consists of 14 residues. CDR3 sequence (DNA): TGTGCCAGCAGGCGGACAGATATTGGAAACACCATATATTTT. This gives the protein CASRRTDIGNTIYF.

The chain uses TRBV5-1 and TRBJ2-7; no clear D. The V end lost 4 bases, the J end lost 2 bases, and 10 bases lay between the germline ends. Germline CDR1 and CDR2: SGHRS and YFSETQ. The CDR3 has 13 amino acids. The CDR3 nucleotides read TGCGCCAGCAGCGGCGATGACCCCTACGAGCAGTACTTC. Protein product: CASSGDDPYEQYF.

The table lists this clonotype with a count of one. The gene calls are TRBV12-5 and TRBJ2-1, with TRBD1 matching 10 bases. With V trimmed by 7 bases and J by 0 bases, 12 bases remained unmatched. The CDR3 runs 18 residues. Germline V gives CDR1 LGHNT, CDR2 FRNRAP. In DNA form, the CDR3 reads TGTGCTAGTGCCCTGAAATGGACAGGGGGGGTCTCCTACAATGAGCAGTTCTTC. Amino acid sequence: CASALKWTGGVSYNEQFF.

This chain connects TRBV25-1 to TRBJ1-1; D gene uncertain. This CDR3 is built from 14 residues. The V and J ends lost 0 bases and 3 bases respectively, with 8 bases between them. Germline-derived CDR1 and CDR2 are MGHDK and SYGVNS. Here the CDR3 reads CASSEYNRYTEAFF. The CDR3 region has the DNA TGTGCCAGCAGTGAATATAATCGGTACACTGAAGCTTTCTTT.

This clonotype was detected only a few times. The chain carries TRBV20-1 and TRBJ1-2; D possibly corresponds to TRBD1 (6 bases). Germline V CDR1 and CDR2: DFQATT, SNEGSKA (reference sequence). This CDR3 has 15 amino acids. Trimming took off 2 bases at V and 8 bases at J, with 21 bases between the two ends. The CDR3, as DNA: TGCAGTGCTAGATCGAGCGGGGGCCTTCTATCCGGCTACACCTTC. This gives the protein CSARSSGGLLSGYTF.

V usage is TRBV4-1 and J usage is TRBJ2-7; TRBD2 agrees at 10 bases. V dropped 6 bases and J dropped 1; count of bases not matched to a gene: 6. This CDR3 has 15 amino acids. Germline lookup yields CDR1 MGHRA and CDR2 YSYEKL. The CDR3 region has the DNA TGCGCCAGCAGTTATGGACTAGCGGCTTCCTACGAGCAGTACTTC. As protein: CASSYGLAASYEQYF.

This clonotype was recorded many times. This chain uses TRBV7-9 with TRBJ2-7; 11 bases align to TRBD1. CDR1 and CDR2 from the germline V gene are SEHNR and FQNEAQ (reference sequence). V gave up 1 base and J gave up 4 bases; unmatched junction bases: 18. The CDR3 is 20 amino acids. The CDR3 region is CASSLGVDLDRGRNPYEQYF. As DNA, the CDR3 is TGTGCCAGCAGCTTAGGCGTGGACCTGGACAGGGGGCGTAATCCTTACGAGCAGTACTTC. Full variable domain (rest looked up from reference TRBV7-9 and TRBJ2-7): DTGVSQNPRHKITKRGQNVTFRCDPISEHNRLYWYRQTLGQGPEFLTYFQNEAQLEKSRLLSDRFSAERPKGSFSTLEIQRTEQGDSAMYLCASSLGVDLDRGRNPYEQYFGPGTRLTVT.

This clonotype was seen a few times. The chain couples TRBV27 to TRBJ2-3, with TRBD1 identical over 8 bases. V trimming: 4 bases; J trimming: 4 bases; junction bases outside the gene matches: 4. There are 14 residues in the CDR3. Germline CDR1 and CDR2: MNHEY and SMNVEV (reference sequence). In DNA form, the CDR3 reads TGTGCCAGCAGTTCCCGACAGGGGCCAGATACGCAGTATTTT. Its translation: CASSSRQGPDTQYF.

This chain links TRBV28 with TRBJ2-5; 8 bases fit TRBD1. The germline V gene has CDR1 MDHEN and CDR2 SYDVKM. The CDR3 has 14 residues. J was trimmed by 5 bases and V by 5 bases; bases with no gene match: 7. The CDR3 sequence: CASSLTGGWETQYF. CDR3 sequence (DNA): TGTGCCAGCAGTCTCACAGGGGGGTGGGAGACCCAGTACTTC.

This clonotype appeared a few times. The chain couples TRBV6-5 to TRBJ1-2, with D unclear. From germline, CDR1 is MNHEY and CDR2 SVGAGI. V shed 0 bases and J shed 6 bases, with 14 bases lying between them. CDR3 size: 15 residues. In nucleotides, the CDR3 is TGTGCCAGCAGTTACTCGAAGGGAATAGGAAATGGCTACACCTTC. The encoded protein is CASSYSKGIGNGYTF.

The sample holds a few counts of this clonotype. The chain employs TRBV28 and TRBJ1-4, with a tentative D call TRBD1 (6 bases). Germline V lookup: CDR1 MDHEN, CDR2 SYDVKM. Trimming left V 5 bases short and J 7 bases short, with 20 bases between. This CDR3 is 16 amino acids long. CDR3 sequence reads: CASSLFRQVGGEKLFF. As DNA, the CDR3 is TGTGCCAGCAGTCTCTTCCGACAGGTCGGGGGTGAAAAACTGTTTTTT.

Many counts were recorded for this clonotype. V gene TRBV7-9 combines with J gene TRBJ1-1; TRBD1 might be the D (5 bases). With 1 base removed from V and 3 bases from J, the gap between germline ends came to 12 bases. Germline V gives CDR1 SEHNR, CDR2 FQNEAQ (reference sequence). This CDR3 contains 15 residues. CDR3 coding DNA: TGTGCCAGCAGCTTAGTAGGGTTGGGGGACACTGAAGCTTTCTTT. Its protein product is CASSLVGLGDTEAFF.

This clonotype was seen ten or more times. The CDR3 is CASSLEAYEQYF. For the CDR3, the DNA is TGTGCCAGCAGCTTAGAGGCCTACGAGCAGTACTTC. The gene calls are TRBV7-9 and TRBJ2-7; D unclear. V lost 1 base to trimming and J lost 2 bases, with 3 bases between them. The CDR3 runs 12 residues. Germline lookup yields CDR1 SEHNR and CDR2 FQNEAQ (reference sequence).

This clonotype was seen repeatedly, ten times or more. This chain uses TRBV12-3 or TRBV12-4 with TRBJ2-7; D gene uncertain. The tail of the sequence fits TRBJ2-5 better, so the J call may be wrong. The CDR3 extends over 13 amino acids. CDR3 coding DNA: TGTGCCAGCAGTTTGAACCGCCGTGAGACCCAGTACTTC. The encoded protein is CASSLNRRETQYF.

At least ten counts were recorded for this clonotype. V and J are TRBV7-9 and TRBJ1-6, with D possibly matching TRBD1 (6 bases). The CDR3 is made up of 14 amino acids. Looked up from germline, CDR1 is SEHNR and CDR2 is FQNEAQ (reference sequence). V was pared by 6 bases and J by 8 bases, with 14 bases between. In DNA, the CDR3 is TGTGCCAGCAGGGACACAGGGTACTATTCACCCCTCCACTTT. Translation: CASRDTGYYSPLHF.

The chain links TRBV7-9 to TRBJ2-5, with 7 bases aligning to TRBD1. This CDR3 region has 14 residues. Germline CDR1 SEHNR, CDR2 FQNEAQ (reference sequence). V gave up 4 bases and J gave up 5 bases; unmatched junction bases: 7. CDR3 DNA: TGTGCCAGCAGCTCCGGGGACAGAGTCGAGACCCAGTACTTC. Translating it yields CASSSGDRVETQYF. Full variable domain (missing parts from reference TRBV7-9 and TRBJ2-5): DTGVSQNPRHKITKRGQNVTFRCDPISEHNRLYWYRQTLGQGPEFLTYFQNEAQLEKSRLLSDRFSAERPKGSFSTLEIQRTEQGDSAMYLCASSSGDRVETQYFGPGTRLLVL.

This clonotype was recorded many times. The rearrangement links TRBV28 to TRBJ2-1; TRBD1 matches at 11 bases. With V trimmed by 3 bases and J by 2 bases, 12 bases remained unmatched. CDR1 is MDHEN and CDR2 is SYDVKM in the germline V gene. This CDR3 is 19 amino acids long. The CDR3 DNA reads TGTGCCAGCAGTTTGGGGACAGGGGGATTAGCGGGGCCCTACAATGAGCAGTTCTTC. Translation: CASSLGTGGLAGPYNEQFF.

The chain recombines TRBV7-8 with TRBJ2-7; D ambiguous. CDR1 and CDR2 from the germline V gene are SGHVS and FQNEAQ. With 6 bases removed from V and 3 bases from J, the gap between germline ends came to 21 bases. This CDR3 comprises 16 residues. The CDR3 loop reads CASSHLEYQSLYEQYF. The CDR3 DNA is TGTGCCAGCAGTCATTTAGAGTACCAGAGCCTCTACGAGCAGTACTTC.